The subject of this entry is one T cell receptor beta chain. Its cognate antigen is unknown. This record belongs to a study of cytomegalovirus exposure and HLA in healthy donors. The donors gave bone marrow, and they were healthy. Use of 60 Vbeta and 13 Jbeta primers characterized the PCR. Produced via immunoSEQ multiplex PCR; TCRdb's table is partial and in-frame only. The table records around 180,000 clones, over 60% of them present only once. The CDR3 has 15 amino acids. Germline V gives CDR1 SGHVS, CDR2 FNYEAQ. J lost 0 bases, V lost 1 base, and 3 bases had no gene match. Study-wide results and limits: Rates of TCR association differed by HLA locus in a later analysis, with DRB1 highest and HLA-C lowest. Reportedly, TCR beta sequences accurately predicted HLA-A and HLA-B alleles in most subjects.

The TCR originated in a girl aged 5-17 years in good health and CMV-seronegative. The sequenced material came from PBMCs. This sequence joins TRBV7-6 and TRBJ2-7; 7 bases align to TRBD1. In DNA, the CDR3 is TGTGCCAGCAGCTTAGGACAGGGCCGCTCCTACGAGCAGTACTTC. Amino acid sequence: CASSLGQGRSYEQYF.